The following is a TCR beta chain sequence with its context. Its antigen is still unknown. The CDR3 is 15 amino acids. Germline assignment: CDR1 MDHEN and CDR2 SYDVKM. V shed 5 bases and J 4 bases; nucleotides not matched to a gene: 8. This sample was included in a study of shared clonotypes between healthy human individuals. General observations from the study: Naive subsets generally exceeded memory subsets in estimated richness. Genetic and exposure-history diversity was limited by the small donor number. For naive CD4 cells, 5% to 6.5% of clonotypes were shared across a handful of donors.

Original methodology: Filtering differed because ImmunoSEQ produced junction-only sequences that carried no quality scores. Only in-frame clones appear in the TCRdb table, and some are missing; sequencing was by immunoSEQ multiplex PCR. From that table come the V and J calls and clone size; the DNA was used to work out D and trimming. The sample includes around 980,000 clones, roughly 74% seen only once; the top ten take 0.5% to 0.65%. The chain joins TRBV28 to TRBJ2-3, with 8 bases that match TRBD1. Sequenced material: memory CD4+ T cells from PBMCs. Subset reported: CD45RA-negative fraction. The origin of this receptor is a man aged 18 to 30 in good health. Some clones in this sample may be carry-over from other donors' samples. The CDR3 nucleotides are TGTGCCAGCAGTCCCCCAGGGGGCCCAGCAGATACGCAGTATTTT. Translation gives CASSPPGGPADTQYF. The complete variable domain, with remaining parts taken from reference TRBV28 and TRBJ2-3, reads DVKVTQSSRYLVKRTGEKVFLECVQDMDHENMFWYRQDPGLGLRLIYFSYDVKMKEKGDIPEGYSVSREKKERFSLILESASTNQTSMYLCASSPPGGPADTQYFGPGTRLTVL.